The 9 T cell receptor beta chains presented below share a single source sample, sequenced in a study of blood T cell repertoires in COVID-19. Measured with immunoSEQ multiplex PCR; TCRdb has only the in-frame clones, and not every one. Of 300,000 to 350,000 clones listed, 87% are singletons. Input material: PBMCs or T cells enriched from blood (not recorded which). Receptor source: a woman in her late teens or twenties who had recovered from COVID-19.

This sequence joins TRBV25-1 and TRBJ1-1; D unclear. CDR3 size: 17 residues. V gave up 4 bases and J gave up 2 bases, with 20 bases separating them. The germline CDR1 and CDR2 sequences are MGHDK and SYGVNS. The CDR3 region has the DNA TGTGCCAGCAGTGTCCACTTGGACTACCTGGGAAACACTGAAGCTTTCTTT. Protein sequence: CASSVHLDYLGNTEAFF.

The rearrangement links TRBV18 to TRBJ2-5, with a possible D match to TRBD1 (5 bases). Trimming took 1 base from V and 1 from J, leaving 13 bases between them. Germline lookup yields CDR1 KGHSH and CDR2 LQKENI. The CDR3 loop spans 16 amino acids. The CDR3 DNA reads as TGTGCCAGCTCACCACGGGCCCAAGGGGTCCAAGAGACCCAGTACTTC. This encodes CASSPRAQGVQETQYF.

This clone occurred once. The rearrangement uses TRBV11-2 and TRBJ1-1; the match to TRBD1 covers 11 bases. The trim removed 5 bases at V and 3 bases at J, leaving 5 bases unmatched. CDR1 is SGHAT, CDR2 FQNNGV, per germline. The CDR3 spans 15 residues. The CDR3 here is CASSRGTGGYTEAFF. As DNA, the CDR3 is TGTGCCAGCAGCCGAGGGACAGGGGGATACACTGAAGCTTTCTTT.

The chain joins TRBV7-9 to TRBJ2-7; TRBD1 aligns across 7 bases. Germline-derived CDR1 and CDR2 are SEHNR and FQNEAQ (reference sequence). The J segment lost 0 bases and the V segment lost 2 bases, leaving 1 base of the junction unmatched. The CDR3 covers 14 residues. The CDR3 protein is CASSLKGASYEQYF. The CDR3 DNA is TGTGCCAGCAGCTTAAAGGGGGCCTCCTACGAGCAGTACTTC.

The CDR3 sequence: CASSSGGGDIQYF. The CDR3 DNA follows: TGTGCCAGCAGTTCAGGCGGGGGGGACATTCAGTACTTC. The chain combines TRBV28 with TRBJ2-4; 9 bases line up with TRBD2. This CDR3 has 13 amino acids. V dropped 4 bases and J dropped 8; count of bases not matched to a gene: 3. CDR1 and CDR2 from the germline V gene are MDHEN and SYDVKM.

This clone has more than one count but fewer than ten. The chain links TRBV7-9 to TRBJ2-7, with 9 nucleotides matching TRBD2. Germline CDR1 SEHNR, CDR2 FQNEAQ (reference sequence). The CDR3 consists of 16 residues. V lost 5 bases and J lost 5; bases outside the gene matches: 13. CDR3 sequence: CASSTEPLAGLDEQYF. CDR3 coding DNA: TGTGCCAGCAGCACAGAACCTCTAGCGGGGCTTGACGAGCAGTACTTC. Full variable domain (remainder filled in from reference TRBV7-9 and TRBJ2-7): DTGVSQNPRHKITKRGQNVTFRCDPISEHNRLYWYRQTLGQGPEFLTYFQNEAQLEKSRLLSDRFSAERPKGSFSTLEIQRTEQGDSAMYLCASSTEPLAGLDEQYFGPGTRLTVT.

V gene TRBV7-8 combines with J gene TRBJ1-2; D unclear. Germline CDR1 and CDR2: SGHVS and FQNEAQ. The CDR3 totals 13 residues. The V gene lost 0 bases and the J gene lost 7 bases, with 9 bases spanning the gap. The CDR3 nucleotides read TGTGCCAGCAGCTTAGCGCGAGAGAGTGGCTACACCTTC. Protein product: CASSLARESGYTF.

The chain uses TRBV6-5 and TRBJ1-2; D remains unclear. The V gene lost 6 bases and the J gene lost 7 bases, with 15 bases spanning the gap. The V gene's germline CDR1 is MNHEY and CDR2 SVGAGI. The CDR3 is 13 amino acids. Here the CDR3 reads CASSRAGESGYTF. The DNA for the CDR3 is TGTGCCAGCAGCCGCGCCGGGGAGAGTGGCTACACCTTC.

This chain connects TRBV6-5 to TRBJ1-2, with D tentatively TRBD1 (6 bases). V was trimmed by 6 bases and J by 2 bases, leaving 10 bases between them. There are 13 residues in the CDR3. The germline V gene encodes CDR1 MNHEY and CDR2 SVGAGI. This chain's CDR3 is CASRWTENYGYTF. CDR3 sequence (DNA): TGTGCCAGCAGGTGGACAGAAAACTATGGCTACACCTTC.